The sequence of this T cell receptor beta chain was determined in a study of blood T cell repertoires in COVID-19. Study-level background: From T cells, B-cell-depleted T cells, or PBMCs came the material, which was cDNA or gDNA.

As processed by the authors: From reference gene primer amplification, estimates of nucleated cell counts were derived. The table came from immunoSEQ multiplex PCR; TCRdb's copy has only in-frame clones and leaves some out. D and trimming were read from the DNA, whereas the V and J calls and clone size are those reported in that table. Of 55,000 to 85,000 clones in the sample, roughly 86% are singletons; the top ten hold 0.83%. Sequenced: peripheral blood. The sequence was collected from a woman in her 70s with acute or convalescent COVID-19.

CDR3 region: CASSYSRTGSIHYEQYF. CDR3 DNA: TGTGCCAGCAGTTACTCCAGGACAGGGTCAATTCACTACGAGCAGTACTTC. V gene TRBV6-2 or TRBV6-3 combines with J gene TRBJ2-7; 8 bases are a match to TRBD1. Unmatched junction bases numbered 10, after V lost 0 bases and J lost 3 bases. This CDR3 has 17 amino acids. In germline, CDR1 is MNHEY, CDR2 SVGEGT.